The rows below give T cell receptor beta chains drawn from one sample of a study of cytomegalovirus exposure and HLA in healthy donors. Libraries were prepared by immunoSEQ multiplex PCR; TCRdb keeps only in-frame clonotypes and omits some of them. The table includes under 200,000 clones, around 65% detected once. Sequencing was done on a sample of PBMCs. These receptors all stem from a woman aged 40 to 49 in good health and CMV-seropositive. CDR3s include the opening cysteine and the closing phenylalanine or tryptophan. The D gene is left open where the match is weak. Not every row has a clone size; where given, it reads once, few, many or a size class.

abundance,j_gene,d_gene,v_gene,CDR3nt,CDR3aa
.,TRBJ1-5,.,TRBV7-9,TGTGCCAGCAGCTTAGACGGTTATAGCAATCAGCCCCAGCATTTT,CASSLDGYSNQPQHF
.,TRBJ1-2,TRBD1,TRBV4-3,TGCGCCAGCAGCACCGGGACAGGGGGCAATGGCTACACCTTC,CASSTGTGGNGYTF
.,TRBJ2-1,.,TRBV7-9,TGTGCCAGCAGCTTAGATGGCGGCAAAAATGAGCAGTTCTTC,CASSLDGGKNEQFF
.,TRBJ1-4,.,TRBV5-1,TGCGCCAGCAGCTTCGGGACACTTACTGAAAAACTGTTTTTT,CASSFGTLTEKLFF
few,TRBJ2-3,TRBD1,TRBV5-1,TGCGCCAGCAGCTCGGGACAGGGGACAGATACGCAGTATTTT,CASSSGQGTDTQYF
.,TRBJ2-1,TRBD2,TRBV14,TGTGCCAGCAGCCAATCTTCCGGACTAGCTTTCTACAATGAGCAGTTCTTC,CASSQSSGLAFYNEQFF
once,TRBJ2-1,TRBD2,TRBV4-2,TGTGCCAGCAGCCAAGAGGTAACTAGCGGGGCATACAATGAGCAGTTCTTC,CASSQEVTSGAYNEQFF
.,TRBJ2-1,TRBD2,TRBV23-1,TGCGCCAGCAGTCACGCGGGGGGCTCCTACAATGAGCAGTTCTTC,CASSHAGGSYNEQFF
few,TRBJ1-5,TRBD1,TRBV2,TGTGCCAGCACTACTACAGGGGGAGGTCAGCCCCAGCATTTT,CASTTTGGGQPQHF
.,TRBJ2-7,.,TRBV12-2,TGTGCAAGTCGCTTTATTGGGACTAGCGGGGTTTCCTACGAGCAGTACTTC,CASRFIGTSGVSYEQYF
.,TRBJ2-3,TRBD1,TRBV28,TGTGCCAGCAGTTTGAGGCAGGGGGCATCAGATACGCAGTATTTT,CASSLRQGASDTQYF
.,TRBJ2-7,.,TRBV10-3,TGTGCCATCACCGCAAGGTTGGACACTGGCTCCTACGAGCAGTACTTC,CAITARLDTGSYEQYF
few,TRBJ2-7,TRBD2,TRBV18,TGTGCCAGCTCACCTCGGACTAGCGCGTACGAGCAGTACTTC,CASSPRTSAYEQYF
.,TRBJ1-1,TRBD1,TRBV4-3,TGCGCCAGCAGCCACGACAGGGGGCTGGAAACTGAAGCTTTCTTT,CASSHDRGLETEAFF
.,TRBJ1-2,.,TRBV6-5,TGTGCCAGCAGTTACTCACGGGACACCTCGGGGGGCTACACCTTC,CASSYSRDTSGGYTF
.,TRBJ2-2,TRBD2,TRBV11-2,TGTGCCAGCAGCGCCCCAGCGGGAGGGCCTAATGGCGGGGAGCTGTTTTTT,CASSAPAGGPNGGELFF
.,TRBJ2-7,TRBD1,TRBV29-1,TGCAGCGTTGGACAGGGGGGCGAGCAGTACTTC,CSVGQGGEQYF
few,TRBJ1-3,TRBD1,TRBV7-6,TGTGCCAGCAGCCTCGACAGGGCGGACACCATATATTTT,CASSLDRADTIYF
.,TRBJ2-1,.,TRBV6-1,TGTGCCAGCAGTGAAAGGGCCGGGGGCAGGGGGACCTACAATGAGCAGTTCTTC,CASSERAGGRGTYNEQFF
few,TRBJ1-1,.,TRBV7-2,TGTGCCAGCAGCTTAGTTTTACAGGTGAACACTGAAGCTTTCTTT,CASSLVLQVNTEAFF